The 27 T cell receptor beta chains in this list originate from one sample, sequenced in a study of PD-1 blockade in classical Hodgkin lymphoma. Here immunoSEQ multiplex PCR was the method, and the copy in TCRdb shows in-frame clones only, minus some. The profile shows 7,300 or so clones, around 79% of them singletons. The time point was: cycle 4 day 1 (C4D1), after less than seven weeks of nivolumab. Relapse was seen in all patients after autologous stem cell transplantation, and brentuximab vedotin exposure was variable. Researchers pulled CD8+ T cells out of thawed PBMCs using magnetic negative selection. The sample in question was CD8+ T cells from blood, obtained before the fourth cycle of nivolumab. All receptors come from a human donor with classical Hodgkin lymphoma.

In regard to this clone: Germline and junction disagree at one end, which may indicate a read error. The chain carries TRBV5-1 and TRBJ2-7, with D hard to call. In germline, CDR1 is SGHRS, CDR2 YFSETQ. This CDR3 is 13 amino acids long. CDR3 protein: CASRQSTFYEQYF. As DNA, the CDR3 is TGTGCCAGCAGGCAGTCGACCTTCTACGAGCAGTACTTC.

The chain joins TRBV9 to TRBJ2-7; TRBD2 might be the D (6 bases). Germline assignment: CDR1 SGDLS and CDR2 YYNGEE. This CDR3 spans 13 amino acids. Trimming stripped 0 bases from V and 6 bases from J, with 10 bases between. CDR3 in DNA: TGTGCCAGCAGCGTAGGCGGAGGGACCGAGCAGTACTTC. Encoded protein: CASSVGGGTEQYF.

The chain couples TRBV21-1 to TRBJ2-5; the D segment call TRBD2 is taken from the table without a DNA check. TRBV21-1 is noted as a pseudogene. This CDR3 spans 12 amino acids. The CDR3 DNA sequence: TGTGCCAGCAGCAAAGAAAAGGAGCCCCAGTACTTC. As protein: CASSKEKEPQYF.

The V gene is TRBV9, the J gene TRBJ2-5; TRBD2 aligns across 14 bases. The last part of the DNA fits TRBJ2-7 better; the J call may be wrong. The CDR3 covers 17 residues. From germline, CDR1 is SGDLS and CDR2 YYNGEE. For the CDR3, the DNA is TGTGCCAGCAGCGCCGGACTAGCGGGAGGCACCCGCTACGAGCAGTACTTC. Encoded protein: CASSAGLAGGTRYEQYF.

The V call is TRBV7-9, the J call TRBJ2-7; D may match TRBD1 or TRBD2 (5 bases each). The germline V gene has CDR1 SEHNR and CDR2 FQNEAQ (reference sequence). The CDR3 consists of 16 residues. The V and J ends lost 7 bases and 2 bases respectively, with 21 bases between them. The CDR3 sequence: CASIPHPTGPTYEQYF. Here the CDR3 DNA reads TGTGCCAGCATTCCCCATCCCACGGGGCCTACCTACGAGCAGTACTTC. The full variable domain, with the rest looked up from reference TRBV7-9 and TRBJ2-7, is DTGVSQNPRHKITKRGQNVTFRCDPISEHNRLYWYRQTLGQGPEFLTYFQNEAQLEKSRLLSDRFSAERPKGSFSTLEIQRTEQGDSAMYLCASIPHPTGPTYEQYFGPGTRLTVT.

Comments on this clone: The junction departs from germline at one end; a sequencing error may be responsible. The gene calls are TRBV7-7 and TRBJ2-1; TRBD1 or TRBD2 may be the D gene (5 bases each). The CDR3 contains 14 residues. CDR1 and CDR2 (germline): SSHAT, FNYEAQ (reference sequence). CDR3 region: CASSLGDGNNEQFF. In nucleotides, the CDR3 is TGTGCTAGCAGCTTAGGGGACGGCAACAATGAGCAGTTCTTC.

This sequence joins TRBV6-1 and TRBJ1-3, with 7 bases fitting TRBD1. Germline values: CDR1 MNHNS, CDR2 SASEGT. This CDR3 has 17 residues. With 0 bases clipped from V and 4 bases from J, the junction kept 9 bases outside the gene matches. CDR3 DNA sequence: TGTGCCAGCAGTGAAGCGCCAGGGGGGGCAACAGGAAACACCATATATTTT. Its protein is CASSEAPGGATGNTIYF.

V is TRBV19 and J is TRBJ1-1; weak D call: TRBD1 (6 bases). This CDR3 spans 15 amino acids. The germline V gene has CDR1 LNHDA and CDR2 SQIVND (reference sequence). The V and J ends lost 3 bases and 3 bases respectively, with 14 bases between them. The CDR3 DNA reads TGTGCCAGTAGTATCCCCACAGGGTTGGACACTGAAGCTTTCTTT. The encoded protein is CASSIPTGLDTEAFF.

This chain joins TRBV7-9 and TRBJ2-3; possibly TRBD1 for D (6 bases). The CDR3 spans 15 residues. The germline CDR1 and CDR2 sequences are SEHNR and FQNEAQ (reference sequence). V lost 5 bases, J lost 2 bases, and 14 bases lay in between. CDR3 loop: CASSQGGILTDTQYF. The CDR3 nucleotides read TGTGCCAGCAGCCAAGGGGGAATCCTCACAGATACGCAGTATTTT.

The chain has TRBV9 and TRBJ1-1, with unresolved D. Deletions cut 3 bases from V and 2 bases from J, with 8 bases between. CDR1 SGDLS and CDR2 YYNGEE come from the germline V gene. This CDR3 comprises 13 residues. The CDR3: CASSETANTEAFF. For the CDR3, the DNA is TGTGCCAGCAGCGAAACGGCCAACACTGAAGCTTTCTTT.

V and J are TRBV19 and TRBJ2-3; 7 bases match TRBD2. The CDR3 runs 15 residues. V was clipped by 6 bases and J by 1 base; unmatched bases: 7. Germline assignment: CDR1 LNHDA and CDR2 SQIVND (reference sequence). In DNA form, the CDR3 reads TGTGCCAGTAGGTTTGGGGCGGGGGGCACAGATACGCAGTATTTT. Protein sequence: CASRFGAGGTDTQYF.

The chain uses TRBV7-8 and TRBJ1-6; a weak D match, TRBD1 (6 bases). Germline V gene lookup returns CDR1 SGHVS and CDR2 FQNEAQ. V shed 5 bases and J shed 0 bases, with 14 bases lying between them. This CDR3 contains 17 residues. The DNA for the CDR3 is TGTGCCAGCAGCCCCAACAGGGTCAGCTCCTATAATTCACCCCTCCACTTT. As protein: CASSPNRVSSYNSPLHF.

V gene TRBV11-3 combines with J gene TRBJ2-5, with 13 positions matching TRBD2. J lost 5 bases, V lost 1 base, and 10 bases had no gene match. The CDR3 length is 18 residues. The germline gives CDR1 SGHNT, CDR2 YENEEA. The CDR3 coding sequence is TGTGCCAGCAGCTTAGGCGGACTAGCGGGAGAGGTATATGAGACCCAGTACTTC. It codes for CASSLGGLAGEVYETQYF.

The chain is built from TRBV27 and TRBJ1-1; D is undetermined. Germline V gene lookup returns CDR1 MNHEY and CDR2 SMNVEV (reference sequence). The CDR3 runs 14 residues. Trimming shortened V by 3 bases and J by 1 base, and 9 bases separated the two germline ends. CDR3 amino acids: CASSFRPGNTEAFF. The CDR3, as DNA: TGTGCCAGCAGTTTTCGGCCAGGGAACACTGAAGCTTTCTTT.

This rearrangement joins TRBV7-8 to TRBJ2-5; D is unresolved. Germline V gene lookup returns CDR1 SGHVS and CDR2 FQNEAQ. Trimming removed 1 base from V and 3 bases from J, with 18 bases in between. The CDR3 covers 17 residues. In DNA form, the CDR3 reads TGTGCCAGCAGCTTAGGCCCAAGGGCTCATAATAAAGAGACCCAGTACTTC. It is translated as CASSLGPRAHNKETQYF.

The chain uses TRBV2 and TRBJ2-3, with TRBD1 identical over 9 bases. The V gene end was trimmed by 6 bases and the J gene end by 1 base; junction bases not matched to a gene: 2. CDR3 length equals 14 residues. Per germline, CDR1 SNHLY and CDR2 FYNNEI. CDR3 sequence reads: CASRGQGRTDTQYF. As DNA, the CDR3 is TGTGCCAGCAGAGGACAGGGGCGCACAGATACGCAGTATTTT.

This chain links TRBV27 with TRBJ2-2, with D tentatively TRBD1 (6 bases). V lost 6 bases to trimming and J lost 5 bases, with 7 bases between them. Germline CDR1 is MNHEY and CDR2 is SMNVEV (reference sequence). There are 12 residues in the CDR3. The CDR3 spells CASSQGTGELFF. CDR3 DNA: TGTGCCAGCAGCCAGGGGACCGGGGAGCTGTTTTTT.

With regard to this clone: One end of the junction is discordant with germline, which a read error may explain. The CDR3 DNA reads as TGTGCCACCAGTGAGTCCCTGGACGACGAGCAGTACTTC. Encoded protein: CATSESLDDEQYF. V and J are TRBV6-6 and TRBJ2-7; no firm D call. CDR3 length equals 13 residues. CDR1 MNHNY and CDR2 SVGAGI come from the germline V gene (reference sequence).

The chain carries TRBV10-3 and TRBJ2-1; D is perhaps TRBD2 (5 bases). This CDR3 contains 13 residues. The germline CDR1 and CDR2 sequences are ENHRY and SYGVKD. The V gene lost 2 bases and the J gene lost 8 bases, with 10 bases spanning the gap. The CDR3 DNA reads TGTGCCATCAGTGAGACCGAGAGGGATGAGCAGTTCTTC. The encoded protein is CAISETERDEQFF.

This clone was recorded a few times. V gene TRBV27 combines with J gene TRBJ2-7; no reliable D call. The CDR3 loop spans 16 amino acids. Trimming shortened V by 0 bases and J by 0 bases, and 12 bases separated the two germline ends. CDR1 and CDR2 from the germline V gene are MNHEY and SMNVEV (reference sequence). Written as DNA, the CDR3 is TGTGCCAGCAGTTTATCGGTGACAAAGAGCTCCTACGAGCAGTACTTC. This sequence encodes CASSLSVTKSSYEQYF.

Here the CDR3 reads CASSTGHANTEAFF. DNA for the CDR3: TGTGCCAGCAGTACGGGACACGCGAACACTGAAGCTTTCTTT. The chain carries TRBV6-5 and TRBJ1-1, with D possibly matching TRBD1 (6 bases). Looked up from germline, CDR1 is MNHEY and CDR2 is SVGAGI. Deletions cut 5 bases from V and 1 base from J, with 11 bases between. This CDR3 has 14 amino acids.

The chain combines TRBV7-9 with TRBJ2-3, with D tentatively TRBD1 or TRBD2 (5 bases each). The V gene's germline CDR1 is SEHNR and CDR2 FQNEAQ (reference sequence). The CDR3 is 15 residues long. V lost 1 base to trimming and J lost 7 bases, with 15 bases between them. The CDR3 coding sequence is TGTGCCAGCAGCTTAGATTATGAGGGGAGTAATACGCAGTATTTT. Translation gives CASSLDYEGSNTQYF.

The rearrangement links TRBV7-6 to TRBJ2-5, with 7 bases identical to TRBD1. The germline V gene encodes CDR1 SGHVS and CDR2 FNYEAQ. V was clipped by 5 bases and J by 4 bases; unmatched bases: 7. The CDR3 covers 14 residues. CDR3 residues: CASSPQRGLETQYF. In nucleotides, the CDR3 is TGTGCCAGCAGCCCCCAGAGGGGGCTAGAGACCCAGTACTTC.

This clone came up a few times. The J gene is TRBJ2-2, the V gene TRBV19; D is possibly TRBD2 (5 bases). The germline V gene encodes CDR1 LNHDA and CDR2 SQIVND (reference sequence). Trimming stripped 7 bases from V and 5 bases from J, with 8 bases between. The CDR3 extends over 12 amino acids. The CDR3 sequence: CASNSGTGELFF. DNA for the CDR3: TGTGCCAGTAATTCGGGGACCGGGGAGCTGTTTTTT. Variable domain in full (rest from reference TRBV19 and TRBJ2-2): DGGITQSPKYLFRKEGQNVTLSCEQNLNHDAMYWYRQDPGQGLRLIYYSQIVNDFQKGDIAEGYSVSREKKESFPLTVTSAQKNPTAFYLCASNSGTGELFFGEGSRLTVL.

The V call is TRBV7-9, the J call TRBJ2-3; TRBD1 matches at 7 bases. Germline-derived CDR1 and CDR2 are SEHNR and FQNEAQ (reference sequence). The CDR3 sequence is 12 residues long. J was trimmed by 11 bases and V by 4 bases; bases with no gene match: 6. The CDR3 loop reads CASSSDRSRQYF. Written as DNA, the CDR3 is TGTGCCAGCAGCTCGGACAGGTCGCGGCAGTATTTT.

This chain uses TRBV6-6 with TRBJ1-4, with unresolved D. Germline V gives CDR1 MNHNY, CDR2 SVGAGI (reference sequence). V gave up 2 bases and J gave up 5 bases, with 12 bases separating them. The CDR3 is 15 amino acids. The CDR3 is CASSYPRTKNEKLFF. In nucleotides, the CDR3 is TGTGCCAGCAGTTACCCCCGGACGAAGAATGAAAAACTGTTTTTT.

This rearrangement joins TRBV11-1 to TRBJ1-1; perhaps TRBD1 as D (6 bases). The V end was cut by 4 bases, the J end by 4 bases, with 13 bases between. The CDR3 length is 14 residues. Looked up from germline, CDR1 is SGHAT and CDR2 is FQDESV (reference sequence). The CDR3 region has the DNA TGTGCCAGCAGCTCCGTTCAGGGGCTCACTGAAGCTTTCTTT. Amino acids: CASSSVQGLTEAFF.